This TCR beta chain is drawn from a study of blood T cell repertoires in COVID-19. Study summary: COVID-19 samples, acute and convalescent, were from the United States, Italy and Spain.

Sequencing was performed with immunoSEQ multiplex PCR; in TCRdb, only in-frame clones are kept and a portion is missing. The sample consists of 410,000 or so clones, around 91% of them appearing once. Looked up from germline, CDR1 is LNHDA and CDR2 is SQIVND (reference sequence). CDR3 length: 12 residues. V gave up 10 bases and J gave up 4 bases, with 13 bases separating them. The rearrangement links TRBV19 to TRBJ1-1, with D perhaps TRBD1 (5 bases). Material: peripheral blood. This TCR derives from a woman aged 40 to 55 with COVID-19, enrolled during active disease. CDR3 region: CATGGVSTEAFF. CDR3 coding DNA: TGTGCCACCGGGGGGGTCTCCACTGAAGCTTTCTTT. The variable domain in full, with the rest retrieved from reference TRBV19 and TRBJ1-1, is DGGITQSPKYLFRKEGQNVTLSCEQNLNHDAMYWYRQDPGQGLRLIYYSQIVNDFQKGDIAEGYSVSREKKESFPLTVTSAQKNPTAFYLCATGGVSTEAFFGQGTRLTVV.